This T cell receptor beta chain came from a study of graft-versus-host responses after intestinal transplantation listed by TCRdb under 2021. Regarding the complete study: Multivisceral, liver-intestinal, or isolated intestinal transplants were received by the recipients. A peak of at least 4% donor T cells among recipient peripheral blood mononuclear cells was the definition used for donor T cell macrochimerism. Every recipient was given anti-thymocyte globulin induction, then maintenance tacrolimus and steroids for about three years. The cohort enrolled 20 to 30 intestinal transplant recipients including one retransplant, and a few patients lacking pretransplant specimens were excluded. Instead of going to the commercial service, samples from a few later patients were sequenced in-house on an Illumina MiSeq and processed with MiXCR. After intestinal transplantation, graft-versus-host and host-versus-graft alloreactive T cell clones in the graft, circulation and bone marrow were tracked using bulk TCR-beta CDR3 sequencing. To identify alloreactive clones, pre-transplant mixed lymphocyte reaction products were sequenced and compared with unstimulated pre-transplant donor and recipient T cells.

What the authors observed across the whole study: In the allografts of patients with donor T cell macrochimerism, GvH to HvG T cell clonal ratios were high. Early after transplant, declines in HvG clones were associated with peak levels of circulating GvH clones. Conclusions were limited by the relatively low number and heterogeneity of intestinal transplant patients. GvH clones were detected in recipient bone marrow, and some of these GvH clones were observed earlier in ileal mucosa or blood, consistent with an intestinal mucosal origin.

Taken from the germline V gene, the CDR1 and CDR2 loops are MNHNS and SASEGT. The CDR3, from cysteine to phenylalanine, totals 12 residues. Only CDR3 DNA remains: 36 bases, in frame from the first base. The germline ends are 7 bases apart after V is trimmed by 5 bases and J by 2 bases. What the time point label conveys for this sample: cells obtained before transplantation from donor or recipient. CD3+CD4+ and CD3+CD8+ populations were FACS-sorted from unstimulated pre-transplant donor and recipient cells taken from spleen or lymph nodes. Details on this clone: Its recognized antigen is unknown. Base qualities are not provided; no much larger clone lies one nucleotide away.

The library was produced with the immunoSEQ multiplex PCR assay. For most patients, genomic DNA was isolated with the Qiagen DNeasy Blood and Tissue Kit and sent frozen to Adaptive Biotechnologies for TCR sequencing. For most patients, high-throughput TCR-beta CDR3 sequencing of genomic DNA was performed by Adaptive Biotechnologies. As for the original processing: Adaptive's ImmunoSEQ software was the source of the TCR sequencing data for 18 patients, while a few other patients were processed with MiXCR and VDJtools. To correct CD4 versus CD8 sorting errors, sequences present in both subsets at a frequency ratio below 5:1 were removed. CDR3 nucleotide sequences shared between donor and recipient were removed because the origin of such sequences could not be assigned. Alloreactive clones required at least 2-fold expansion over unstimulated cells and minimum CFSE-low frequency of 0.002% (template counts) or 0.001% (read counts). Clones were considered mappable if detected in sequenced pre-transplant spleen, lymph node, or MLR CFSE-low populations of the donor or recipient. Cumulative frequency of alloreactive clones was calculated as a percentage of all sequences weighted by copy number. TCRdb took over this immuneACCESS table, retaining in-frame rearrangements with V and J assigned. Such tables are incomplete; in checked studies, under half of the missing clones stem from an unresolved V gene, and the remainder is unexplained. The V and J calls and clone size come from that table; D and trimming were worked out from the DNA. The sample table holds 45,000 to 50,000 clones, of which approximately 91% were seen once. Over 2% of the sample is taken by the ten largest.

The clonotype comes from a human donor who was the organ donor for an intestinal transplant. The chain is encoded by TRBV6-1 joined to TRBJ2-7; a weak D assignment points to TRBD1 (5 bases agree). This specimen consisted of unstimulated CD4+ T cells sorted from spleen or lymph node cells, obtained before transplant. The nucleotide sequence is given as TGTGCCAGCAGTCAGGACACCTACGAGCAGTACTTC. This sequence encodes CASSQDTYEQYF.